This TCR beta chain was recovered during a study of T cells in Graves' hyperthyroidism and ophthalmopathy (dated by TCRdb to between 2018 and 2020). The study in broad terms: To identify TCR V-J signatures that set the groups apart, the researchers used a discovery cohort of about a hundred patients, made up of about 44 with Graves' ophthalmopathy and around 58 with stable Graves' hyperthyroidism. The study also compared thyroid tissue and blood T-cell repertoires from several Graves' hyperthyroidism patients. After sampling, hyperthyroidism patients received methimazole starting at 30 mg daily, and ophthalmopathy patients received high-dose intravenous methylprednisolone. Prospective prediction of ophthalmopathy was tested in an independent validation cohort consisting of fewer than 20 hyperthyroidism patients and some 16 patients who later progressed to ophthalmopathy. The paper describes TCR Vbeta CDR3 sequencing of 120 to 150 peripheral blood samples, made up of 43 ophthalmopathy patients, roughly 80 hyperthyroidism patients and roughly 17 progressor patients. The approximately 95 discovery patients were divided at random into training and test sets in a 7:3 ratio.

The investigation overall reported the following: Sample size was not statistically predetermined, and investigators were not blinded to group allocation. Most expanded thyroid clonotypes (frequency above 0.001) were also detected in blood, a finding suggesting that blood repertoires may reflect thyroid immune responses. In validation, the model predicted progression to ophthalmopathy a median of around 6.5 months before onset, with approximately 68% sensitivity and roughly 73% specificity. A 13 V-J signature model separated ophthalmopathy from stable hyperthyroidism, with around 90% sensitivity and 81% to 82% specificity in cross-validation and 80%/75% in testing.

The TCR beta CDR3 regions were amplified from the RNA transcripts. A first-round RT-PCR of the TCR CDR3 used the HTBI primer set with the Qiagen OneStep RT-PCR kit. A second multiplex PCR round built the libraries, followed by size selection and purification. Libraries were sequenced paired-end with 100 bp reads on an Illumina HiSeq2000. The original methods were these. SOAPnuke was used to process the raw data, throwing out any read that contained adapters or uncalled bases, had a mean Phred below 15, or lacked an exact constant-primer or identifier match. High-quality paired reads were merged with COPE v1.2.5, and unique nucleotide sequences were defined as clonotypes. MiTCR v1.1 was used to align the clonotypes against IMGT TRBV, TRBD and TRBJ reference segments. The analysis included only V-J combinations with a frequency above 0.0001, which together covered 99% to 99.2% of the repertoires. The TCS score was defined as the ratio of F50 (clonal expansion) to E x V (chaos), calculated using BLOSUM62-based TCRdist between CDR3 peptides within each V-J. Welch's t-statistics and random forest reduced around 550 V-J features to around 14, which were used in a naive Bayes classifier (R e1071). Thyroid-blood repertoire similarity was quantified with the Morisita-Horn index. Using fastp at Q25 and MiXCR, TCRdb reprocessed the public reads and kept productive beta chains. Entries that share a CDR3 protein sequence are merged under the most common genes and DNA. The authors' filters were not applied to this entry. In all, the sample holds about 580,000 distinct CDR3 sequences, and about 45% of those were seen once. The ten largest clones take up 7.5% to 8.5% of the sample.

From a lookup of the germline V gene (reference sequence), CDR1 and CDR2 are SEHNR and FQNEAQ. The CDR3, from cysteine to phenylalanine, totals 14 residues. The DNA shown is the 42-base CDR3, in frame from base 1. At the junction V is shortened by 5 bases and J by 1 base, with 6 bases in between. This clonotype appeared many times. What antigen it recognizes has not been identified. The record has no base qualities; no much larger clone is one base away. Graves' hyperthyroidism was defined as stable when no progression to ophthalmopathy occurred over 18 months of follow-up. Hyperthyroidism patients were newly diagnosed, with disease duration under 2 months, and aged 18 to 65 years. Any patient with an uncontrolled infection, another autoimmune disease, pregnancy or lactation was excluded. Clinical symptoms, serum thyroxine and TRAb, thyroid ultrasound, and orbital computed tomography formed the basis for the diagnoses. Total RNA was extracted with Trizol reagent, and quality was checked on an Agilent 2100 Bioanalyzer.

The TCR comes from a woman aged 18-29 years with Graves' hyperthyroidism. The sequenced sample consisted of peripheral blood or thyroid tissue (not recorded which). The receptor chain draws on TRBV7-9 and TRBJ2-6; a weak D assignment points to TRBD1 (6 bases agree). The CDR3 here reads CASSQGSGANVLTF. The nucleotides read TGTGCCAGCAGCCAGGGGTCTGGGGCCAACGTCCTGACTTTC.